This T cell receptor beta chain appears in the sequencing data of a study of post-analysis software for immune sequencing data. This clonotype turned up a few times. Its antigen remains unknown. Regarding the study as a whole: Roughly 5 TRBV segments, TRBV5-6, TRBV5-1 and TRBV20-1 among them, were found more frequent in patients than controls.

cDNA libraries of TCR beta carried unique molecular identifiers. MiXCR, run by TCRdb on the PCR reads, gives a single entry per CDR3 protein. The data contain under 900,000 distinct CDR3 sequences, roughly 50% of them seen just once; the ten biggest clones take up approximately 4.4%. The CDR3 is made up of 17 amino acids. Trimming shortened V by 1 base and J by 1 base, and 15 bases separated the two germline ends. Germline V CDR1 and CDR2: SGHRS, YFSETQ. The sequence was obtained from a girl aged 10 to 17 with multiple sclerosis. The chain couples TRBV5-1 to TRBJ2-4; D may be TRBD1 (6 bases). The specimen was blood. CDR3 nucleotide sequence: TGCGCCAGCAGCTTGCCCAGGGGCCCCGGGGCCAAAAACATTCAGTACTTC. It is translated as CASSLPRGPGAKNIQYF.